This T cell receptor (beta chain) was identified in a study of beta chain features in type 1 diabetes. Study results and limitations: Type 1 diabetes patients showed a moderate but significant shortening of TCRB CDR3s in all four CD4+ subsets.

Germline trimming cut 4 bases from V and 6 bases from J; bases unmatched to any gene: 5. This CDR3 spans 13 amino acids. Germline V gene data show CDR1 as SGHRS and CDR2 as YFSETQ. In the case of this clone: Its target is unknown.

Expressed TCRB transcripts were sequenced, since all the RNA that had been isolated was reverse transcribed. The protocol was immunoSEQ multiplex PCR, while the TCRdb copy is restricted to in-frame clones and leaves out a portion. The table includes hundreds of thousands of clones, about 14% detected once. The clonotype originates from a man younger than 35 in good health. The specimen sequenced was naive CD4+ T cells from blood. The chain carries TRBV5-1 and TRBJ1-2; 8 bases align to TRBD1. CDR3 sequence: CASSRTGSNGYTF. The CDR3 DNA reads TGCGCCAGCAGCAGGACAGGGTCTAATGGCTACACCTTC.